This T cell receptor (beta chain) was identified during a study of T cell repertoires in cytomegalovirus infection. Overall study: HLA-B-restricted CMV epitopes that are well studied were used alongside recently identified HLA-C-restricted ones. Public TCR beta signatures were indicative of both CMV infection and a matching HLA type. General study points: HLA-C-restricted CMV-specific TCR beta clonotypes were dominant in the ex vivo response. Summed public TCR beta family frequency identified CMV carriers bearing the relevant HLA.

Points on this clonotype: Its antigen is unknown.

The junction had 6 bases not matched to a gene; V was cut back by 5 bases and J by 4 bases. The CDR3 consists of 14 residues. CDR1 is SGHTA, CDR2 FQGNSA, per germline. TCRdb passed the reads through MiXCR, listing each CDR3 protein once. The sample includes roughly 280,000 distinct CDR3 sequences, approximately 22% of them seen just once. The starting material was cultured PBMCs, obtained from culture after CMV antigen stimulation. The sequence was obtained from a human donor in good health (CMV status not recorded). Some clones in this sample may be carry-over from other donors' samples. The chain links TRBV7-2 to TRBJ2-7, with TRBD2 identical over 9 bases. Written as DNA, the CDR3 is TGTGCCAGCAGCCCCCCGGCGGGAGGGTACGAGCAGTACTTC. The encoded protein is CASSPPAGGYEQYF.